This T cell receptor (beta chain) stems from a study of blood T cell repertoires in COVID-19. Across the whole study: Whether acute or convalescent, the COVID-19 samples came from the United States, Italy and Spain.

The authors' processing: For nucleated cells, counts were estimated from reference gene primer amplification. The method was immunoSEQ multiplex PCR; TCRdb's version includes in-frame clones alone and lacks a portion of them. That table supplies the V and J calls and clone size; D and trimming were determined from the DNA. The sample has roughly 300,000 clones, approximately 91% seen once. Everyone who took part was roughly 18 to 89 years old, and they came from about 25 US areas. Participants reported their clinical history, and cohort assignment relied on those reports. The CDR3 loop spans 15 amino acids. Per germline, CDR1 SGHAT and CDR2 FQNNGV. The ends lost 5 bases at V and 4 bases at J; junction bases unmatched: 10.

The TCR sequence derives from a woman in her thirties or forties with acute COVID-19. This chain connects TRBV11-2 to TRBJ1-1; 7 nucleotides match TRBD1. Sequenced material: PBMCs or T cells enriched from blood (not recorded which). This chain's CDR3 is CASSQNRGTATEAFF. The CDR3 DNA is TGTGCCAGCAGCCAGAACAGGGGAACAGCCACTGAAGCTTTCTTT.